The next 5 T cell receptor beta chains were all read from a single sample in a study of blood T cell repertoires in COVID-19. The protocol was immunoSEQ multiplex PCR, while the TCRdb copy is restricted to in-frame clones and leaves out a portion. The table includes 140,000 to 150,000 clones, roughly 88% detected once. Sequenced material: peripheral blood. All receptors come from a man between 65 and 85 years old with acute or convalescent COVID-19.

This rearrangement joins TRBV5-1 to TRBJ1-5, with TRBD1 as a possible D gene (5 bases). This CDR3 region has 20 residues. Trimming shortened V by 6 bases and J by 0 bases, and 28 bases separated the two germline ends. Germline loops: CDR1 SGHRS, CDR2 YFSETQ. The CDR3: CASNPELGGRRSISNQPQHF. CDR3 coding DNA: TGCGCCAGCAACCCGGAATTGGGGGGGAGGCGGAGTATTAGCAATCAGCCCCAGCATTTT.

In the case of this clone: The junction does not match germline at one end; this may be a read error. The chain is built from TRBV11-2 and TRBJ2-1; D perhaps matches TRBD2 (5 bases). The CDR3 totals 13 residues. CDR1 and CDR2 from the germline V gene are SGHAT and FQNNGV. In DNA, the CDR3 is TGTGCCAGCAGCCTTACCGACTACTATGAGCAGTTCTTC. Translated, it gives CASSLTDYYEQFF. Complete variable domain (other parts from reference TRBV11-2 and TRBJ2-1): EAGVAQSPRYKIIEKRQSVAFWCNPISGHATLYWYQQILGQGPKLLIQFQNNGVVDDSQLPKDRFSAERLKGVDSTLKIQPAKLEDSAVYLCASSLTDYYEQFFGPGTRLTVL.

V usage is TRBV2 and J usage is TRBJ1-3; D call uncertain. The germline gives CDR1 SNHLY, CDR2 FYNNEI. The V and J ends lost 8 bases and 0 bases respectively, with 11 bases between them. The CDR3 sequence is 14 residues long. For the CDR3, the DNA is TGTGCCAGCGTAGCGTCCAGCTCTGGAAACACCATATATTTT. Translation gives CASVASSSGNTIYF.

V and J are TRBV6-6 and TRBJ1-1, with 8 bases aligning to TRBD1. Per the germline V gene, CDR1 is MNHNY and CDR2 is SVGAGI (reference sequence). The CDR3 is 16 residues long. V shed 2 bases, J shed 4 bases, and the junction held 9 bases outside the gene matches. The CDR3 DNA reads TGTGCCAGCAGTTACGGGGCAGGGGGCCGGAGCACTGAAGCTTTCTTT. Protein product: CASSYGAGGRSTEAFF.

The chain joins TRBV19 to TRBJ2-1, with 10 nucleotides matching TRBD2. Trimming cost V 6 bases and J 0 bases; bases outside gene matches: 5. Germline assignment: CDR1 LNHDA and CDR2 SQIVND (reference sequence). The CDR3 length is 16 residues. The CDR3 loop is CASRISGGFSYNEQFF. The CDR3 nucleotides are TGTGCCAGTAGGATTAGCGGGGGGTTCTCCTACAATGAGCAGTTCTTC. Full variable domain (outside the CDR3, taken from reference TRBV19 and TRBJ2-1): DGGITQSPKYLFRKEGQNVTLSCEQNLNHDAMYWYRQDPGQGLRLIYYSQIVNDFQKGDIAEGYSVSREKKESFPLTVTSAQKNPTAFYLCASRISGGFSYNEQFFGPGTRLTVL.